The clone carrying this T cell receptor beta chain was counted once. Authors' data handling: Quantification of nucleated cells was approximated via reference gene primer amplification. Here immunoSEQ multiplex PCR was the method, and the copy in TCRdb shows in-frame clones only, minus some. The DNA was the basis for D and trimming; V, J and clone size are from that table. The data contain 270,000 or so clones, approximately 89% of them singletons. CDR1 and CDR2 from the germline V gene are MDHEN and SYDVKM. V lost 2 bases and J 2 bases, leaving 12 bases between the germline ends. This CDR3 contains 15 residues. The data are from a study of blood T cell repertoires in COVID-19. For the study at large: The United States, Italy and Spain provided the acute and convalescent COVID-19 samples. PBMCs, B-cell-depleted T cells, or T cells provided the cDNA or gDNA that made up the material.

Sample: peripheral blood. The receptor comes from a woman aged 40 to 55 who had recovered from COVID-19. J is TRBJ2-5 and V is TRBV28; D perhaps matches TRBD1 (6 bases). CDR3 amino acids: CASSLDRPRQETQYF. For the CDR3, the DNA is TGTGCCAGCAGTTTAGACAGGCCGCGACAAGAGACCCAGTACTTC.